The source of this T cell receptor beta chain is a study of somatic mutations in cytotoxic T cells in rheumatoid arthritis. Repertoires were generated with immunoSEQ multiplex PCR, while TCRdb's copy carries only in-frame clones and drops some. The sample consists of 15,000 to 20,000 clones, approximately 80% of them appearing once. Germline V gene lookup returns CDR1 SGHKS and CDR2 YYEKEE (reference sequence). The CDR3 has 15 residues. J was trimmed by 5 bases and V by 0 bases; bases with no gene match: 7. The J gene is TRBJ1-1, the V gene TRBV5-5, with 7 nucleotides matching TRBD1. The sample comprised CD8+ T cells sorted from blood. This clonotype originated in an adult with rheumatoid arthritis. CDR3 DNA: TGTGCCAGCAGCTTGGCATTGACAGGGTGGACTGAAGCTTTCTTT. It translates to CASSLALTGWTEAFF.